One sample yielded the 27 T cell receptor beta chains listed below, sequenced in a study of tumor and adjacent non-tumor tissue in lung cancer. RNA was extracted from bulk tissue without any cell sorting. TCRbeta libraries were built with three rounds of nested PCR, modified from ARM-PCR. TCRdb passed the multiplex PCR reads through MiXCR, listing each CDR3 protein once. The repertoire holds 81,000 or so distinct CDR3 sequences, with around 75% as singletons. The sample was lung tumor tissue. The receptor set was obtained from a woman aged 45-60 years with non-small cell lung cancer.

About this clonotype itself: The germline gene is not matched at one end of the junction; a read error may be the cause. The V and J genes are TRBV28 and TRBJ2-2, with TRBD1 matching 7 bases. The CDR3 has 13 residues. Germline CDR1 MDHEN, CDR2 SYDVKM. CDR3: CASSQGDTGEPFF. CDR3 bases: TGTGCCAGCAGTCAGGGGGATACCGGGGAGCCGTTTTTT.

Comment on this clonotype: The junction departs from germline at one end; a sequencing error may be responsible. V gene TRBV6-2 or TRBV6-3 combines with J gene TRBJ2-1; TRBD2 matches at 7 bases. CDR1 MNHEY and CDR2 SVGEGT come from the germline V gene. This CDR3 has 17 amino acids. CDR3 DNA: TGTGCCAGCAATTACTCACGGGAGGACGACAACCACAATGAGCAGTTCTTC. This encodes CASNYSREDDNHNEQFF.

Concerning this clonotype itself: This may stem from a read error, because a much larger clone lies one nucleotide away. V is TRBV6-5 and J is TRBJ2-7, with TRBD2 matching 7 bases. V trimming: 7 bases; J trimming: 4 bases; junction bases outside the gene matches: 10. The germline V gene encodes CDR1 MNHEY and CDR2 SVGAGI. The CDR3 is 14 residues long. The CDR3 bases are TGTGCCAGCATGCGGACTGGCGGGAGTTACGAGCAGTACTTC. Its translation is CASMRTGGSYEQYF.

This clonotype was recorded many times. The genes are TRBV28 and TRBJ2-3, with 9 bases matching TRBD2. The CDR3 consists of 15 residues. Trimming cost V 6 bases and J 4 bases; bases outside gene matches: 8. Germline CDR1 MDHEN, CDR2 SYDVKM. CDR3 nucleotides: TGTGCCAGCAGGTCCAGCGGGAGGAGGGCAGATACGCAGTATTTT. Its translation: CASRSSGRRADTQYF.

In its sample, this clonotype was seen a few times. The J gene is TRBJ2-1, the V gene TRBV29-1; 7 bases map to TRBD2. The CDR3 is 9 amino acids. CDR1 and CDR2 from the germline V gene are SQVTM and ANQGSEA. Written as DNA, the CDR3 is TGCAATGGGGGAGGGCCGCAGTTCTTC. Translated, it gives CNGGGPQFF.

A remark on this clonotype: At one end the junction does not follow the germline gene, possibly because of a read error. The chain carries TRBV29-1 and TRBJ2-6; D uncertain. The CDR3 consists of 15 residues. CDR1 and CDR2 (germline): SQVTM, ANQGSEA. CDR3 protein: CIVVAANSWANVLTF. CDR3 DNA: TGCATCGTTGTTGCAGCGAACTCTTGGGCCAACGTCCTGACTTTC.

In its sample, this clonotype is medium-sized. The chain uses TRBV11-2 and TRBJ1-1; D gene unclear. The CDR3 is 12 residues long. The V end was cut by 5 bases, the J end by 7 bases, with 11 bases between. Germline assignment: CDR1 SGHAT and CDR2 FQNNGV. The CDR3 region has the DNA TGTGCCAGCAGCCGAAGACACAATGAAGCTTTCTTT. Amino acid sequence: CASSRRHNEAFF.

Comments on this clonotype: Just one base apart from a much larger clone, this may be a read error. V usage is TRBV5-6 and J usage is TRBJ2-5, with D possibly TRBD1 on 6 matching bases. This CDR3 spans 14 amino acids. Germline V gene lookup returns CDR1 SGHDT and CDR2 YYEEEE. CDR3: CAGSLDGQQETQYF. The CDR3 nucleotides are TGTGCCGGCAGCTTGGATGGACAGCAAGAGACCCAGTACTTC.

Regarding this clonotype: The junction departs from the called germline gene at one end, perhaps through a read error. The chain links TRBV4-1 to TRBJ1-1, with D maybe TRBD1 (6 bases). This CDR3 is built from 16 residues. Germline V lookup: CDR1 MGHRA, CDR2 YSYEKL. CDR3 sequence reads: CASSQDLHRGNTEALF. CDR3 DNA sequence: TGCGCCAGCAGCCAAGATCTCCATAGGGGGAACACTGAAGCTCTCTTT.

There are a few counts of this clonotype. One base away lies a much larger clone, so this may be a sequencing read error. The CDR3 here is CASSSGRLSYNGQFF. The CDR3 DNA is TGTGCCAGCAGTTCCGGACGCCTCTCCTACAATGGGCAGTTCTTC. This chain uses TRBV28 with TRBJ2-1; no clear D gene. This CDR3 has 15 residues. Germline loops: CDR1 MDHEN, CDR2 SYDVKM. The complete variable domain, with remaining parts taken from reference TRBV28 and TRBJ2-1, reads DVKVTQSSRYLVKRTGEKVFLECVQDMDHENMFWYRQDPGLGLRLIYFSYDVKMKEKGDIPEGYSVSREKKERFSLILESASTNQTSMYLCASSSGRLSYNGQFFGPGTRLTVL.

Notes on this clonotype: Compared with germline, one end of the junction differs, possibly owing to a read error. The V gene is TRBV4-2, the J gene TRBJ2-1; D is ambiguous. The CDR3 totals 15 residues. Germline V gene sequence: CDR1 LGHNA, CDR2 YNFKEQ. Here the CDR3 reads CASSQEVGNNNEQFF. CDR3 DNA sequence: TGTGCCAGCAGTCAAGAAGTGGGAAATAACAATGAGCAGTTCTTC.

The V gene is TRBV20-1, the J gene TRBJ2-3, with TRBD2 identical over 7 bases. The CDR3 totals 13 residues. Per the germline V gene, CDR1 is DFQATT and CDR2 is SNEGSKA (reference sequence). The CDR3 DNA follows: TGCAATGCGCGAAGCGGGGCATTAAATATGCAGTATTTT. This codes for CNARSGALNMQYF.

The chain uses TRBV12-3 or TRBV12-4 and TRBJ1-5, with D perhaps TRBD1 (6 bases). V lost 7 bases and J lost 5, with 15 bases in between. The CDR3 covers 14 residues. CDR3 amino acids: CASTLGASDQPQHF. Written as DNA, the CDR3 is TGTGCCAGCACTTTGGGGGCAAGTGATCAGCCCCAGCATTTT.

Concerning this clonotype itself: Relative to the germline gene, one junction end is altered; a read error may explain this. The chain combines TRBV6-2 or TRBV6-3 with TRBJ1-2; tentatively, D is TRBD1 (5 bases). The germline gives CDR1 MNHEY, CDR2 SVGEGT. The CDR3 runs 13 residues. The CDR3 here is CPSSSQGMDGYTF. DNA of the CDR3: TGTCCCAGTAGTTCTCAGGGTATGGATGGCTACACCTTC.

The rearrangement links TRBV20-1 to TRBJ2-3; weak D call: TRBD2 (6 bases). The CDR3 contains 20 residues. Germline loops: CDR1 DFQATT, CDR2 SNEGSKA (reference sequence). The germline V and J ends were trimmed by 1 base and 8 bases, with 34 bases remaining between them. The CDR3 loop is CSARGGLGLAALRATSTQYF. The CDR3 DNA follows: TGCAGTGCTAGAGGAGGGTTGGGACTGGCGGCCCTCCGGGCCACAAGTACGCAGTATTTT.

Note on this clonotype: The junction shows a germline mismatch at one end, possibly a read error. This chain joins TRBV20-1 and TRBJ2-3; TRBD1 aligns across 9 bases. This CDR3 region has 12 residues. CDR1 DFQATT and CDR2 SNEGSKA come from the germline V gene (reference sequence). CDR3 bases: TGCAGTGGACAGGGGGGTACAGATTCGCAGTATTTT. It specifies CSGQGGTDSQYF.

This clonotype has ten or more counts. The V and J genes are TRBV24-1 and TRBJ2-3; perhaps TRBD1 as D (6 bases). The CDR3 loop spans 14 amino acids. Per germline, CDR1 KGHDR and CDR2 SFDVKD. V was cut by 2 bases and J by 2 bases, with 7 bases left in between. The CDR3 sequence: CATSDWTATDTQYF. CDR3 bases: TGTGCCACCAGTGATTGGACAGCCACAGATACGCAGTATTTT.

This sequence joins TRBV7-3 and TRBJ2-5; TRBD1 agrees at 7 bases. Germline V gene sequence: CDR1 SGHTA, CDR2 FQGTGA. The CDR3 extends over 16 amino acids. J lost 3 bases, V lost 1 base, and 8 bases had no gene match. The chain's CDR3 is CASSLNLPGQKETQYF. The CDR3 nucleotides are TGTGCCAGCAGCTTAAACCTTCCGGGACAGAAAGAGACCCAGTACTTC.

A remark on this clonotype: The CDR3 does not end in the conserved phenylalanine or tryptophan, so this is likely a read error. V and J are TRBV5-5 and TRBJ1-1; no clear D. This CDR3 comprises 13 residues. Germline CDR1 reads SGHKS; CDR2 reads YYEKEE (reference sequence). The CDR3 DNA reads TGTGACAGCAGCTTTCAGAGGGCGACTGAAGCTTTCTAT. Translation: CDSSFQRATEAFY.

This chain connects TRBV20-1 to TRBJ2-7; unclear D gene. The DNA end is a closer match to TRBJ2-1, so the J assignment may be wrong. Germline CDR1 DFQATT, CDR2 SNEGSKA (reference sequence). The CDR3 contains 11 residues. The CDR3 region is CSARSLGEQFF. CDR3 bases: TGCAGTGCTAGAAGTCTCGGCGAGCAGTTCTTC.

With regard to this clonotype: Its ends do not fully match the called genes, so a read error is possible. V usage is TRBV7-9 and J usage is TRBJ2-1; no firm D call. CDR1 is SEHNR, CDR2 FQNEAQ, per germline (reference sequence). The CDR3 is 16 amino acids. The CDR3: CVSDLEAASSYNEQFF. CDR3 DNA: TGTGTCAGCGACTTAGAGGCGGCGAGCTCCTACAATGAGCAGTTCTTC.

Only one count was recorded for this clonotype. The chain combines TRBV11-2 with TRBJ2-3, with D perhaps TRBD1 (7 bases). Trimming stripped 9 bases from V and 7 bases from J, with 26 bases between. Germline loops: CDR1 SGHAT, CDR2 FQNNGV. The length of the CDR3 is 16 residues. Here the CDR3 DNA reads TGTGCCAGGAGCCAACAGGGGACTGTGAGGACATATACGCAGTATTTT. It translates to CARSQQGTVRTYTQYF.

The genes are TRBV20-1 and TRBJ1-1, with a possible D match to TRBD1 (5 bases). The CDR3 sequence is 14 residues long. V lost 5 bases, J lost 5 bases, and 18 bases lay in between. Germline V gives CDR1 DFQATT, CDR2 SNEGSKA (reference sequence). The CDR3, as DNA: TGCAGTGCTCCTCCATGGGGACTCATGACTGAAGCTTTCTTT. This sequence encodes CSAPPWGLMTEAFF.

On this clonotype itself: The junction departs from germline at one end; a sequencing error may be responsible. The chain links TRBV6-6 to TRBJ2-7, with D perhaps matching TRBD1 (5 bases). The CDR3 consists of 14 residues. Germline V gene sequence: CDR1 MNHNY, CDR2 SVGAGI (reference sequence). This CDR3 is CASSQRTRGREQYF. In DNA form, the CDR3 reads TGTGCCAGCAGCCAGAGGACAAGGGGCCGCGAGCAGTATTTC.

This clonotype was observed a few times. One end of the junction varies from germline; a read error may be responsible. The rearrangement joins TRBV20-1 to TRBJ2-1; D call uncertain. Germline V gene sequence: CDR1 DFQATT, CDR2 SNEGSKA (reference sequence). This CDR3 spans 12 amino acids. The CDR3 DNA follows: TGCAGTGTTAGAGACACCAGCGTGATCCCGTTCTTC. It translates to CSVRDTSVIPFF.

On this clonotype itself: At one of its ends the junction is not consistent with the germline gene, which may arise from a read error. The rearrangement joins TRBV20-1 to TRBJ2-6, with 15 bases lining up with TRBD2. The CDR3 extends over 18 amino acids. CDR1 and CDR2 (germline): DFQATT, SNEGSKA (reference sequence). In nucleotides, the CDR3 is TGCAATGCTAGGACTAGCGGGGGGGTAAACTATGGGGCCAACGTCCTGACTTTC. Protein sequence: CNARTSGGVNYGANVLTF.

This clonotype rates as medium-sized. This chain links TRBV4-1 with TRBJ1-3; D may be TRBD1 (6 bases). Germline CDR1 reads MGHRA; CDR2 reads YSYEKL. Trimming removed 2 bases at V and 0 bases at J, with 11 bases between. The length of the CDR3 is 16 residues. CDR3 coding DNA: TGCGCCAGCAGCCAAAGGGGGGGTACCTCTGGAAACACCATATATTTT. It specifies CASSQRGGTSGNTIYF.